The entry below gives a single T cell receptor beta chain sequence along with its context. There are a few counts of this clone. No antigen is known for it. No per-base quality is available; no much larger clone lies one base away. This entry belongs to a study of beta chain features in type 1 diabetes (dated by TCRdb to the late 2010s). Broadly, across the study: Mean age, gender distribution, total cell number and subset yield did not differ between patients and healthy donors. In the study, recently diagnosed type 1 diabetes patients and matched healthy donors were compared on the TCRB repertoires of their sorted circulating CD4+ T cell subsets. Naive and central memory subsets were obtained from all 30 or so donors, but regulatory and stem cell-like memory subsets were isolated from only 8 patients and roughly 8 healthy donors. A total of 100 million to 140 million sorted cells were examined across all samples, and the number of cells per subset was strongly correlated with RNA yield. Study-wide conclusions, independent of this receptor: Naive, central memory and regulatory TCRB repertoires appeared to be more alike among patients than among healthy donors. Only small numbers of individuals were included in the HLA sub-analyses, which left unresolved whether HLA type had any influence on TCRB rearrangement. Because cDNA rather than genomic DNA was sequenced, highly expressing activated cells could have been over-represented, although no difference in activation and CD3 levels was found between groups. A moderate but significant shortening of TCRB CDR3 length was observed in type 1 diabetes patients in all four CD4+ subsets. PCR may preferentially amplify shorter templates, but because patient and control samples were amplified and corrected together, any resulting skew would affect both groups equally. Fewer insertions and more nucleotide deletions at VDJ recombination sites were observed in patients with type 1 diabetes, implying thymic rearrangement abnormalities.

Each donor gave one peripheral blood draw, around 100 mL on average, collected into heparinised tubes. Naive, central memory, regulatory and stem cell-like memory CD4+ T cells were sorted on a BD FACSAria II using a panel including CD45RO, CCR7, CD25, CD127, CD95 and CD27. A purity above 95% was achieved for all sorted populations. PBMCs were isolated immediately by Lymphoprep density gradient centrifugation and stained directly without culture. So that batch effects would be minimized, each experiment stained and sorted samples in pairs, pairing one healthy donor with one patient. The CDR3 goes from the cysteine to the phenylalanine over 15 residues. Only the CDR3 DNA is retained, 45 bases long and in frame from the first base. CDR1 and CDR2, per the germline V gene (reference sequence), are SSHAT and FNYEAQ. All of the isolated RNA was reverse transcribed with the High Capacity cDNA Reverse Transcription Kit, so expressed TCRB transcripts were sequenced. Deep immunoSEQ sequencing was applied to naive, central memory and regulatory T cell samples, giving an average of around 3.8 million total reads per sample. After sorted cells were lysed in RLT buffer, RNA was extracted with DNase-treated RNeasy Micro or Mini kits, with the choice depending on cell number. Each cell subset was processed on its own to prevent cross-contamination, while patient and healthy donor samples were processed together. The immunoSEQ multiplex PCR was used to amplify TCRB sequences from cDNA, generating 87-bp fragments that spanned the CDR3 region. Sequencing of the amplicons was done on the Illumina HiSeq platform. Per the original workflow: Synthetic template baselines were used to correct PCR bias computationally, reads within Hamming distance 2 were collapsed together, and singletons that could not be merged were discarded. Reads were aligned against IMGT to assign V, D and J genes, CDR3 length and insertions or deletions at six rearrangement sites. Within each subset, clonotype counts were normalized to sorted cell number, and only after that were true diversity and Gini coefficients computed with the tcR R package. The overlap coefficient, calculated on TCRB nucleotide sequences, was used to measure repertoire sharing. Out-of-frame TCRB sequences from naive cells were analyzed to stand in for the pre-selection repertoire. TCRdb holds this immuneACCESS table with in-frame rearrangements only. Some clones are missing; in checked studies, unresolved V genes explain under half, and the rest has no known cause. D and trimming come from the DNA, and the V and J calls and clone size come from that table. Present in this sample are nearly 250,000 clones, less than 15% of which were seen just once. The ten largest clones take up about 0.027% of the sample.

This receptor was taken from a woman aged 40 to 50 in good health. The rearranged chain carries TRBV7-7 and TRBJ2-5; perhaps TRBD2 is the D gene, with 6 bases matching. The DNA end favors TRBJ2-7, so the J call may be wrong. Sequencing input: naive CD4+ T cells from blood. Per the publication, the cell subset or site label means: true naive CD4+ T cells. The CDR3 in this case is CASSLRVGGSYEQYF. Here is the DNA: TGTGCCAGCAGCTTAAGGGTGGGAGGATCCTACGAGCAGTACTTC.